The next 9 T cell receptor beta chains were all read from a single sample in a study of cytomegalovirus exposure and HLA in healthy donors. The study ran its PCR with 60 Vbeta and 13 Jbeta primers. This table comes from immunoSEQ multiplex PCR, and its TCRdb copy is limited to in-frame clones, with some not included. The sample has 100,000 to 150,000 clones; 77% are singletons. The sequenced sample was PBMCs. Source of these receptors: a young man in good health and CMV-seropositive.

This chain uses TRBV6-5 with TRBJ1-2; the match to TRBD1 covers 7 bases. This CDR3 has 14 amino acids. Trimming cost V 5 bases and J 4 bases; bases outside gene matches: 7. Germline V gene sequence: CDR1 MNHEY, CDR2 SVGAGI. The CDR3 bases are TGTGCCAGCAGTCCGACAGGGCCTATCTATGGCTACACCTTC. Protein product: CASSPTGPIYGYTF.

J is TRBJ1-6 and V is TRBV6-5; 9 bases agree with TRBD1. The CDR3 is 14 residues long. Looked up from germline, CDR1 is MNHEY and CDR2 is SVGAGI. The J segment lost 7 bases and the V segment lost 5 bases, leaving 3 bases of the junction unmatched. CDR3 sequence: CASSADRGNSPLHF. In nucleotides, the CDR3 is TGTGCCAGCAGTGCGGACAGGGGAAATTCACCCCTCCACTTT.

V usage is TRBV12-2 and J usage is TRBJ1-3; the D call TRBD1 from the table was never checked on the DNA. TRBV12-2 represents a pseudogene. The CDR3 is 15 residues long. CDR3: CASRLATGGRNTIYF. The CDR3 coding sequence is TGTGCAAGTCGCTTAGCCACAGGGGGCCGAAACACCATATATTTT.

The V gene is TRBV15, the J gene TRBJ2-5, with D possibly matching TRBD2 (6 bases). V lost 4 bases to trimming and J lost 2 bases, with 8 bases between them. The CDR3 is made up of 13 amino acids. CDR1 LNHNV and CDR2 YYDKDF come from the germline V gene (reference sequence). CDR3 in DNA: TGTGCCACCAGCATAGCGGTACAAGAGACCCAGTACTTC. Translation: CATSIAVQETQYF.

This chain links TRBV7-8 with TRBJ2-7; TRBD2 agrees at 8 bases. V lost 8 bases, J lost 4 bases, and 7 bases stayed unmatched. Germline V gives CDR1 SGHVS, CDR2 FQNEAQ. The CDR3 covers 13 residues. CDR3 coding DNA: TGTGCCAGCCGGGGGGGGCAGGGGTACGAGCAGTACTTC. Translating it yields CASRGGQGYEQYF.

The V gene is TRBV18, the J gene TRBJ1-1; D is possibly TRBD1 (6 bases). Germline values: CDR1 KGHSH, CDR2 LQKENI. The CDR3 length is 14 residues. Between the trimmed V and J ends, which lost 6 bases and 0 bases, there was a span of 11 bases. The CDR3: CASSTAGVNTEAFF. CDR3 DNA: TGTGCCAGCTCCACGGCAGGGGTGAACACTGAAGCTTTCTTT.

V usage is TRBV18 and J usage is TRBJ2-5; D is perhaps TRBD1 (5 bases). Germline CDR1 reads KGHSH; CDR2 reads LQKENI. This CDR3 has 14 residues. V was shortened by 4 bases and J by 6 bases, with 15 bases between the two germline ends. The CDR3, as DNA: TGTGCCAGCTCACACCCTCGAAAGGGGAAGACCCAGTACTTC. As protein: CASSHPRKGKTQYF. Looking up the rest from reference TRBV18 and TRBJ2-5 gives the full variable domain: NAGVMQNPRHLVRRRGQEARLRCSPMKGHSHVYWYRQLPEEGLKFMVYLQKENIIDESGMPKERFSAEFPKEGPSILRIQQVVRGDSAAYFCASSHPRKGKTQYFGPGTRLLVL.

The chain employs TRBV27 and TRBJ2-7; the D gene is possibly TRBD1 (6 bases). CDR3 length: 14 amino acids. Between the trimmed V and J ends, which lost 0 bases and 2 bases, there was a span of 8 bases. Germline V gene data show CDR1 as MNHEY and CDR2 as SMNVEV (reference sequence). CDR3 sequence (DNA): TGTGCCAGCAGTTTATCCGCAGGGGCCTACGAGCAGTACTTC. Translating gives CASSLSAGAYEQYF.

The sample holds a few counts of this clone. The rearrangement links TRBV5-1 to TRBJ1-4; D may be TRBD1 (6 bases). CDR1 is SGHRS, CDR2 YFSETQ, per germline. The CDR3 sequence is 16 residues long. V shed 4 bases and J shed 8 bases, with 21 bases lying between them. CDR3 DNA sequence: TGCGCCAGCAGCCACGCTTACGGCAGGGGAAACGAAAAACTGTTTTTT. Protein sequence: CASSHAYGRGNEKLFF.